The table lists the clone carrying this T cell receptor beta chain with many counts. In this cohort, patients with other autoimmune diseases, uncontrolled infections, pregnancy or lactation were excluded. The authors used Ficoll-Paque density gradient centrifugation to separate PBMCs. The input was more than 8 ml of fresh peripheral blood. This record belongs to a study of Graves' ophthalmopathy and Graves' hyperthyroidism. Trimming pared 2 bases from V and 9 bases from J, leaving 14 bases between. The CDR3 consists of 13 residues. Germline CDR1 is SGHTA and CDR2 is FQGNSA. The authors amplified TCR beta CDR3 regions from RNA transcripts. Amplification began with first-round RT-PCR using HTBI primers, then second-round multiplex PCR was performed. TCRdb re-derived calls from the multiplex PCR reads in MiXCR, one entry per CDR3 protein. The repertoire includes around 400,000 distinct CDR3 sequences, 15% to 20% of them detected once, and approximately 1.4% sits in the top ten.

The TCR originated in a woman in her late teens or twenties with Graves' ophthalmopathy. The sample taken for sequencing was peripheral blood. The rearrangement uses TRBV7-2 and TRBJ2-7; D unresolved. The CDR3 loop is CASSLMFVGRQYF. In DNA form, the CDR3 reads TGTGCCAGCAGCTTAATGTTCGTAGGACGGCAGTACTTC.